The 30 T cell receptor beta chains in this list originate from one sample, sequenced in a study of post-analysis software for immune sequencing data. Points from the study as a whole: Four or five TRBV segments were more frequent in patients than controls; TRBV5-6, TRBV5-1 and TRBV20-1 belonged to this group.

Unique molecular identifiers were carried by the TCR beta cDNA libraries. TCRdb independently ran MiXCR on the PCR reads; one entry per CDR3 protein. This table has hundreds of thousands of distinct CDR3 sequences, approximately 38% appearing once. These receptors' targets are unknown. Source material: blood. Receptors were obtained from a girl aged 2 to 10 with multiple sclerosis.

This clonotype was counted at least ten times. This chain connects TRBV20-1 to TRBJ2-1, with D tentatively TRBD2 (5 bases). The CDR3 length is 13 residues. Trimming took off 1 base at V and 2 bases at J, with 6 bases between the two ends. Germline V gene data show CDR1 as DFQATT and CDR2 as SNEGSKA (reference sequence). The CDR3 DNA is TGCAGTGCTAGAGGAGGGCCCTACAATGAGCAGTTCTTC. It codes for CSARGGPYNEQFF.

This clonotype has more than one count but fewer than ten. The rearrangement links TRBV20-1 to TRBJ1-2; 7 bases map to TRBD1. From germline, CDR1 is DFQATT and CDR2 SNEGSKA (reference sequence). The junction had 8 bases not matched to a gene; V was cut back by 6 bases and J by 7 bases. This CDR3 has 12 residues. The CDR3 is CSAPRDSRGYTF. The CDR3, as DNA: TGCAGTGCCCCCCGGGACAGCCGTGGCTACACCTTC.

The rearrangement uses TRBV7-2 and TRBJ2-1; D ambiguous. This CDR3 contains 17 residues. Between the trimmed V and J ends, which lost 1 base and 1 base, there was a span of 14 bases. Per germline, CDR1 SGHTA and CDR2 FQGNSA. The CDR3 sequence is CASSLVGPGLSYNEQFF. Written as DNA, the CDR3 is TGTGCCAGCAGCTTAGTAGGTCCAGGCCTTTCCTACAATGAGCAGTTCTTC.

A few counts support this clonotype. This chain joins TRBV12-3 or TRBV12-4 and TRBJ2-7; the D gene is possibly TRBD1 (6 bases). V gave up 0 bases and J gave up 3 bases, with 15 bases separating them. The CDR3 length is 16 residues. The CDR3 is CASSLAFTDRNYEQYF. In nucleotides, the CDR3 is TGTGCCAGCAGTTTAGCGTTTACCGACAGGAACTACGAGCAGTACTTC.

J is TRBJ2-6 and V is TRBV20-1; perhaps TRBD1 as D (5 bases). CDR1 and CDR2 (germline): DFQATT, SNEGSKA (reference sequence). This CDR3 is built from 13 residues. V was clipped by 5 bases and J by 3 bases, with 8 bases between them. This CDR3 is CSADSFGANVLTF. For the CDR3, the DNA is TGCAGTGCTGACAGTTTTGGGGCCAACGTCCTGACTTTC.

This clonotype was recorded many times. V and J are TRBV20-1 and TRBJ2-3, with D unclear. The ends were cut back, 2 bases at V and 7 bases at J, with 7 bases in the middle. Germline values: CDR1 DFQATT, CDR2 SNEGSKA (reference sequence). This CDR3 has 11 amino acids. CDR3 nucleotides: TGCAGTGCTAGAACTCGCAATACGCAGTATTTT. Encoded protein: CSARTRNTQYF.

A few counts support this clonotype. V usage is TRBV5-4 and J usage is TRBJ2-7; D ambiguous. This CDR3 contains 15 residues. V lost 4 bases, J lost 1 base, and 15 bases lay in between. Per the germline V gene, CDR1 is SGHNT and CDR2 is YYREEE (reference sequence). This CDR3 reads CASSLKRERSYEQYF. CDR3 DNA sequence: TGTGCCAGCAGCCTTAAAAGAGAGCGATCCTACGAGCAGTACTTC.

V and J are TRBV7-2 and TRBJ1-5, with D possibly TRBD1 on 5 matching bases. Between the trimmed V and J ends, which lost 3 bases and 0 bases, there was a span of 9 bases. Germline V gene lookup returns CDR1 SGHTA and CDR2 FQGNSA. This CDR3 has 15 residues. The CDR3 reads CASSFRGFSNQPQHF. CDR3 DNA: TGTGCCAGCAGCTTCCGGGGGTTTAGCAATCAGCCCCAGCATTTT.

Concerning this clonotype itself: A read error may produce the germline difference seen at one junction end. For the CDR3, the DNA is TGCGCCAGCAGCCAAGTGGGACTAGCCCCAGATATGCAGTATTTT. Translated: CASSQVGLAPDMQYF. The chain couples TRBV4-1 to TRBJ2-3, with TRBD2 matching over 9 bases. The CDR3 extends over 15 amino acids. The V gene's germline CDR1 is MGHRA and CDR2 YSYEKL.

This rearrangement joins TRBV3-1 to TRBJ1-1; 8 bases agree with TRBD1. The length of the CDR3 is 14 residues. Germline CDR1 and CDR2: LGHDT and YNNKEL (reference sequence). V was clipped by 3 bases and J by 4 bases; unmatched bases: 4. The CDR3 region is CASSQQTGGTEAFF. CDR3 coding DNA: TGTGCCAGCAGCCAGCAAACAGGGGGCACTGAAGCTTTCTTT.

With regard to this clonotype: The junction differs from germline at one of its ends, possibly a read error. V and J are TRBV12-5 and TRBJ2-7; a possible D gene is TRBD2 (5 bases). This CDR3 spans 15 amino acids. Germline V gene lookup returns CDR1 LGHNT and CDR2 FRNRAP. Here the CDR3 DNA reads TGCGCTAGTGGTTCTCAATCGGACTGGGACTACGAGCAGTACTTC. It yields the protein CASGSQSDWDYEQYF.

V gene TRBV6-5 combines with J gene TRBJ1-1, with unresolved D. This CDR3 comprises 13 residues. Germline CDR1 reads MNHEY; CDR2 reads SVGAGI. Trimming stripped 7 bases from V and 1 base from J, with 10 bases between. In DNA form, the CDR3 reads TGTGCCAGCACCCTAAATGAGAACACTGAAGCTTTCTTT. It yields the protein CASTLNENTEAFF.

This clonotype has a handful of counts. The V and J genes are TRBV18 and TRBJ2-7, with D perhaps TRBD1 (6 bases). CDR3 length equals 13 residues. Trimming stripped 0 bases from V and 7 bases from J, with 10 bases between. Looked up from germline, CDR1 is KGHSH and CDR2 is LQKENI. The CDR3 DNA reads as TGTGCCAGCTCACCACCTGGCCAGGGGGAGCAGTACTTC. It translates to CASSPPGQGEQYF.

This clonotype was counted at least ten times. This chain links TRBV20-1 with TRBJ2-5, with D perhaps matching TRBD1 (6 bases). CDR3 length: 13 amino acids. Trimming cost V 6 bases and J 1 base, with 12 bases left between them. Germline V CDR1 and CDR2: DFQATT, SNEGSKA (reference sequence). CDR3 region: CSALNRVQETQYF. DNA for the CDR3: TGCAGTGCACTTAACAGGGTCCAAGAGACCCAGTACTTC.

The V gene is TRBV4-2, the J gene TRBJ2-7; TRBD1 agrees at 10 bases. Germline CDR1 reads LGHNA; CDR2 reads YNFKEQ. V was clipped by 1 base and J by 2 bases; unmatched bases: 14. This CDR3 has 19 residues. The CDR3 protein is CASSQVTRTGTGVTYEQYF. Here the CDR3 DNA reads TGTGCCAGCAGCCAAGTGACCAGAACCGGGACAGGGGTAACCTACGAGCAGTACTTC.

The V gene is TRBV24-1, the J gene TRBJ2-3; no clear D. CDR3 length: 12 amino acids. Trimming stripped 3 bases from V and 4 bases from J, with 4 bases between. Germline V gives CDR1 KGHDR, CDR2 SFDVKD. CDR3 nucleotides: TGTGCCACCAGTGATGAGGCAGATACGCAGTATTTT. Amino acids: CATSDEADTQYF.

The chain links TRBV10-2 to TRBJ2-4; 12 bases agree with TRBD1. The J call may be faulty, since TRBJ2-7 better matches the DNA end. The germline V gene has CDR1 WSHSY and CDR2 SAAADI. This CDR3 spans 14 amino acids. The CDR3 coding sequence is TGCGCCAGCATCCCGGGACAGGGGGCATACGAGCAGTACTTC. This codes for CASIPGQGAYEQYF.

This sequence joins TRBV4-1 and TRBJ1-4; D unclear. Looked up from germline, CDR1 is MGHRA and CDR2 is YSYEKL. The CDR3 has 14 residues. V lost 3 bases and J lost 12, with 17 bases in between. The CDR3 DNA reads as TGCGCCAGCAGCCAGGGATTGTATCCGAGGGAACTGTTTTTT. Amino acid sequence: CASSQGLYPRELFF.

V and J are TRBV6-6 and TRBJ2-3, with 7 bases matching TRBD2. In germline, CDR1 is MNHNY, CDR2 SVGAGI (reference sequence). Trimming cost V 8 bases and J 1 base; bases outside gene matches: 9. The CDR3 sequence is 15 residues long. The CDR3, as DNA: TGTGCCAGCGAGCGGGGCCGAGGAGGCACAGATACGCAGTATTTT. This translates into CASERGRGGTDTQYF.

This clonotype came up a few times. The chain links TRBV3-1 to TRBJ1-1; perhaps TRBD1 as D (6 bases). V lost 5 bases and J lost 0, with 10 bases in between. The CDR3 runs 14 residues. CDR1 LGHDT and CDR2 YNNKEL come from the germline V gene (reference sequence). The DNA for the CDR3 is TGTGCCAGCAGCTGGGGGGCTATGAACACTGAAGCTTTCTTT. This encodes CASSWGAMNTEAFF.

This clonotype was detected a few times. This chain connects TRBV25-1 to TRBJ1-2; no clear D gene. The CDR3 has 12 residues. V lost 1 base to trimming and J lost 3 bases, with 3 bases between them. Per the germline V gene, CDR1 is MGHDK and CDR2 is SYGVNS. DNA for the CDR3: TGTGCCAGCAGTGAATTCGACTATGGCTACACCTTC. Translated, it gives CASSEFDYGYTF.

The rearrangement joins TRBV29-1 to TRBJ1-2; D gene unclear. Germline assignment: CDR1 SQVTM and CDR2 ANQGSEA. The CDR3 loop spans 14 amino acids. Trimming took 0 bases from V and 4 from J, leaving 12 bases between them. The CDR3 DNA follows: TGCAGCGTTGAAGAAAGAGGTGGCAGCTATGGCTACACCTTC. It yields the protein CSVEERGGSYGYTF.

The rearrangement links TRBV15 to TRBJ1-1, with D maybe TRBD1 (5 bases). Germline V gene sequence: CDR1 LNHNV, CDR2 YYDKDF (reference sequence). The CDR3 loop spans 14 amino acids. Trimming pared 0 bases from V and 3 bases from J, leaving 8 bases between. As DNA, the CDR3 is TGTGCCACCAGCAGAGATCTGGGGGACACTGAAGCTTTCTTT. Translating gives CATSRDLGDTEAFF.

This clonotype was seen a few times. The chain couples TRBV7-2 to TRBJ2-3; 10 nucleotides agree with TRBD2. Germline CDR1 and CDR2: SGHTA and FQGNSA. This CDR3 has 12 amino acids. Trimming removed 11 bases from V and 8 bases from J; junction bases left unmatched: 7. For the CDR3, the DNA is TGTGCCTTAGCGGGAGGATGGGGTACGCAGTATTTT. Translating it yields CALAGGWGTQYF.

This rearrangement joins TRBV7-9 to TRBJ1-2, with 9 bases identical to TRBD1. From germline, CDR1 is SEHNR and CDR2 FQNEAQ (reference sequence). The CDR3 sequence is 15 residues long. After removal of 2 bases from V and 7 bases from J, the junction contained 8 bases not matched to a gene. The CDR3 protein is CASSLTQGAVSGYTF. For the CDR3, the DNA is TGTGCCAGCAGCTTAACACAGGGGGCTGTAAGTGGCTACACCTTC.

This rearrangement joins TRBV7-3 to TRBJ2-1; D is uncertain. The ends were cut back, 2 bases at V and 6 bases at J, with 23 bases in the middle. CDR1 is SGHTA, CDR2 FQGTGA, per germline. The CDR3 consists of 18 residues. The CDR3 protein is CASSLVPTTNLGGNEQFF. Written as DNA, the CDR3 is TGTGCCAGCAGCTTAGTGCCGACGACAAACCTGGGTGGCAATGAGCAGTTCTTC.

This clonotype was counted a few times. The V call is TRBV14, the J call TRBJ2-7; 8 positions agree with TRBD2. CDR3 length equals 14 residues. CDR1 SGHDN and CDR2 FVKESK come from the germline V gene. The junction had 8 bases not matched to a gene; V was cut back by 4 bases and J by 6 bases. CDR3 in DNA: TGTGCCAGCAGCCCCCTTTCGGGAGGGGGCGAGCAGTACTTC. Protein sequence: CASSPLSGGGEQYF.

This clonotype occurred a few times. The CDR3 region has the DNA TGCAGCGTGGGCAGCGCCTACGAGCAGTACTTC. Translating gives CSVGSAYEQYF. The chain is built from TRBV20-1 and TRBJ2-7, with D unresolved. This CDR3 has 11 amino acids. Germline-derived CDR1 and CDR2 are DFQATT and SNEGSKA (reference sequence).

This clonotype was picked up a small number of times. The chain uses TRBV12-3 or TRBV12-4 and TRBJ2-5, with a weak D call TRBD1 (6 bases). The J call may be faulty, since TRBJ2-7 better matches the DNA end. The CDR3 runs 14 residues. The CDR3 reads CASSDTGFPVEQYF. In DNA form, the CDR3 reads TGTGCCAGCAGTGATACAGGGTTCCCTGTCGAGCAGTACTTC.

This chain joins TRBV9 and TRBJ2-1, with 7 bases matching TRBD2. Germline CDR1 and CDR2: SGDLS and YYNGEE. Unmatched junction bases numbered 6, after V lost 3 bases and J lost 6 bases. There are 14 residues in the CDR3. This chain's CDR3 is CASSDPGGGNEQFF. The DNA for the CDR3 is TGTGCCAGCAGCGATCCGGGAGGAGGCAATGAGCAGTTCTTC.